This T cell receptor (beta chain) is drawn from a study of cytomegalovirus exposure and HLA in healthy donors. Looking at the study overall: An earlier analysis identified 117 million unique TCR beta sequences in about 200 million T cells. Study observations and caveats: One later analysis reportedly identified an Asian-associated ancestry cluster that showed fewer N-insertions than the roughly 700-donor mean. Prediction of most subjects' HLA-A and HLA-B alleles by TCR beta sequences was reportedly accurate. Excluded: some indistinguishable V segments such as TRBV6-2 and TRBV6-3.

PCR amplification relied on 60 Vbeta primers (plus 13 Jbeta primers). Profiling relied on immunoSEQ multiplex PCR, and the TCRdb table lists in-frame clones only, not all of them. The top ten clones hold more than 2% of a sample with some 160,000 clones, 80% to 85% of them seen once. A note on this clone: Its target is unknown.

The CDR3 runs to 11 residues. V shed 11 bases and J shed 4 bases, with 9 bases lying between them. Germline values: CDR1 SNHLY, CDR2 FYNNEI. Sequencing was carried out using PBMCs. This TCR was recovered from a boy aged 2 to 10 in good health and CMV-seronegative. The chain has TRBV2 and TRBJ2-1; a weak D match, TRBD2 (5 bases). For the CDR3, the DNA is TGTGCCCAGCTAGCTTACAATGAGCAGTTCTTC. Translated, it gives CAQLAYNEQFF.